This T cell receptor (beta chain) derives from a study of blood T cell repertoires in COVID-19. The sample holds one count of this clone. Patients of the Seattle cohort, enrolled during active infection, were followed longitudinally. The repertoire was sequenced with immunoSEQ multiplex PCR; TCRdb's copy has only in-frame clones and lacks some. Here the sample spans around 200,000 clones, about four fifths being singletons. The ends lost 4 bases at V and 5 bases at J; junction bases unmatched: 10. CDR1 and CDR2 from the germline V gene are LGHNA and YSLEER. The CDR3 is made up of 15 amino acids. This TCR was recovered from a woman between 40 and 55 years old with COVID-19, enrolled during active disease. The specimen sequenced was peripheral blood. The chain carries TRBV4-3 and TRBJ2-5, with TRBD1 matching over 7 bases. The CDR3 loop is CASSRLQGSLETQYF. CDR3 bases: TGCGCCAGCAGCCGATTACAGGGGAGCCTGGAGACCCAGTACTTC.